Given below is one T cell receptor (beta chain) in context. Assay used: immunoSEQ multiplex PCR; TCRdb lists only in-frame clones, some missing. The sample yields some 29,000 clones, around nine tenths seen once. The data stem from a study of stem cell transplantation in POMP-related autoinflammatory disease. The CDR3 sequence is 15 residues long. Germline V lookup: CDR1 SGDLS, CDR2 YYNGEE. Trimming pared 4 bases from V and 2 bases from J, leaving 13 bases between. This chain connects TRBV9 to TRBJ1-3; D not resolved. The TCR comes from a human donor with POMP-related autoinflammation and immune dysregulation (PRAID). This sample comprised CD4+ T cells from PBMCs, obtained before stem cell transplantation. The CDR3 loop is CASSTTPKPGNTIYF. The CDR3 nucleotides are TGTGCCAGCAGCACGACACCCAAACCTGGAAACACCATATATTTT.